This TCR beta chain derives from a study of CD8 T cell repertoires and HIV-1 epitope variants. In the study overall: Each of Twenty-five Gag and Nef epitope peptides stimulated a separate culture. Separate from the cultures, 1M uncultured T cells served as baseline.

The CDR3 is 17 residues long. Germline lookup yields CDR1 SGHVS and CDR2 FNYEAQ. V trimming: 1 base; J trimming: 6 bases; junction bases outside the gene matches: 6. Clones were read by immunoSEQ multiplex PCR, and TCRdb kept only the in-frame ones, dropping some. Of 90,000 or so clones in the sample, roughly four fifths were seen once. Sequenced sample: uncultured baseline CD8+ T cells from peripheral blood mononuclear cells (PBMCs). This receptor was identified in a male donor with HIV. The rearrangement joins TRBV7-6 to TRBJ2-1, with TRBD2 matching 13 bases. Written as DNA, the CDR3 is TGTGCCAGCAGCTTAGAGCGACTAGCGGGAGGTTTCAATGAGCAGTTCTTC. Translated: CASSLERLAGGFNEQFF. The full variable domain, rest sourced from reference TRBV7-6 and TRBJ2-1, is GAGVSQSPRYKVTKRGQDVALRCDPISGHVSLYWYRQALGQGPEFLTYFNYEAQQDKSGLPNDRFSAERPEGSISTLTIQRTEQRDSAMYRCASSLERLAGGFNEQFFGPGTRLTVL.